This TCR beta chain derives from a study of blood T cell repertoires in COVID-19. Background on the study: Researchers got acute and convalescent COVID-19 samples from the United States, Italy and Spain. Sample material is recorded as cDNA or gDNA derived from T cells, B-cell-depleted T cells, or PBMCs.

Under the authors' procedure: Researchers report that nucleated cell counts were estimated from reference gene primer amplification. Here immunoSEQ multiplex PCR was the method, and the copy in TCRdb shows in-frame clones only, minus some. V, J and clone size are taken as reported in that table, and D and trimming were inferred from the DNA itself. The sample carries 75,000 to 95,000 clones, roughly 90% recorded once. This CDR3 comprises 11 residues. CDR1 is SGDLS, CDR2 YYNGEE, per germline. Trimming shortened V by 7 bases and J by 0 bases, and 5 bases separated the two germline ends. The receptor's source is a man between 60 and 70 years old with acute or convalescent COVID-19. This chain links TRBV9 with TRBJ2-7; D not certain. Sequencing was carried out using peripheral blood. CDR3 in DNA: TGTGCCAGCCCTCCCTCCTACGAGCAGTACTTC. This gives the protein CASPPSYEQYF.